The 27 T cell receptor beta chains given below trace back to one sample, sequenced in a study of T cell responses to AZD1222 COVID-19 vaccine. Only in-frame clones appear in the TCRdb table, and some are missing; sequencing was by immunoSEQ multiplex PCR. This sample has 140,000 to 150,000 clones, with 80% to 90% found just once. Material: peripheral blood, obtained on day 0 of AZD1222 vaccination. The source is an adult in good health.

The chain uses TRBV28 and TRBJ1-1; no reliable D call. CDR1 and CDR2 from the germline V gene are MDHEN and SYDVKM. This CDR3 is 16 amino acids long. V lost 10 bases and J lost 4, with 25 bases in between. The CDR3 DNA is TGTGCCACTAAAATCACGTCCGGGAGGTGGAGCACTGAAGCTTTCTTT. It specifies CATKITSGRWSTEAFF.

For the CDR3, the DNA is TGTGCCAGCAGCCCAAGACAGGGGTTACAGACCCAGTACTTC. It specifies CASSPRQGLQTQYF. The V call is TRBV7-9, the J call TRBJ2-5; 8 nucleotides agree with TRBD1. Losses at the gene ends were 5 bases for V and 6 bases for J; bases not matched to a gene: 8. Germline CDR1 reads SEHNR; CDR2 reads FQNEAQ (reference sequence). The CDR3 covers 14 residues. The whole variable domain, remainder taken from reference TRBV7-9 and TRBJ2-5, is DTGVSQNPRHKITKRGQNVTFRCDPISEHNRLYWYRQTLGQGPEFLTYFQNEAQLEKSRLLSDRFSAERPKGSFSTLEIQRTEQGDSAMYLCASSPRQGLQTQYFGPGTRLLVL.

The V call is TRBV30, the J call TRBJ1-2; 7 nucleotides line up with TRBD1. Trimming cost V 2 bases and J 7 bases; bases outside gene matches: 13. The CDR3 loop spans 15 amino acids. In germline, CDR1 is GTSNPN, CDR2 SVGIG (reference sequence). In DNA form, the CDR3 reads TGTGCCTGGAGTCCCCTCGGAGGGACAGTCGGTGGCTACACCTTC. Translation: CAWSPLGGTVGGYTF.

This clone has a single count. Here the CDR3 DNA reads TGTGCCAGCAGCCCCATGGTCAACACTGAAGCTTTCTTT. It codes for CASSPMVNTEAFF. The chain employs TRBV3-1 (or the pseudogene TRBV3-2) and TRBJ1-1, with D uncertain. The CDR3 contains 13 residues. The germline V and J ends were trimmed by 4 bases and 2 bases, with 8 bases remaining between them. Germline V gives CDR1 LGHDT, CDR2 YNNKEL (reference sequence).

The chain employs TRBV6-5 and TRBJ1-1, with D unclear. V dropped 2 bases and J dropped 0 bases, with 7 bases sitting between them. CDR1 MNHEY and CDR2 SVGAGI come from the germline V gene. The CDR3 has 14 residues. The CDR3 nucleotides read TGTGCCAGCAGTTACACGGATTTGAACACTGAAGCTTTCTTT. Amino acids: CASSYTDLNTEAFF.

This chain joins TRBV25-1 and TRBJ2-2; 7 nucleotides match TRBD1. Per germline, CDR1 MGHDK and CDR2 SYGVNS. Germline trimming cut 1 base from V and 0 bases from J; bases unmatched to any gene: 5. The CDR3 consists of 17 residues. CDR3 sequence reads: CASSELIGTANTGELFF. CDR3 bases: TGTGCCAGCAGTGAATTGATCGGGACAGCGAACACCGGGGAGCTGTTTTTT.

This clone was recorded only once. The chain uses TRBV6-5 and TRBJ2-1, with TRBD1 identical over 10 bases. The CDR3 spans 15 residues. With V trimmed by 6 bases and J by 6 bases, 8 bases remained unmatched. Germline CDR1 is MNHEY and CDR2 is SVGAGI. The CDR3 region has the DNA TGTGCCAGCAGACCCGACAGGGGGCTCATCAATGAGCAGTTCTTC. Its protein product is CASRPDRGLINEQFF.

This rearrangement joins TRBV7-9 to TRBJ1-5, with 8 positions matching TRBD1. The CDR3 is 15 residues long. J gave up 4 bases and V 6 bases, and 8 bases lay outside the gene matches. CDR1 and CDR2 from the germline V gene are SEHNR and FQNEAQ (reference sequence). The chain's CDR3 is CASSLQGAGNQPQHF. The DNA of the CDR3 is TGTGCCAGCAGTCTCCAGGGGGCCGGAAATCAGCCCCAGCATTTT.

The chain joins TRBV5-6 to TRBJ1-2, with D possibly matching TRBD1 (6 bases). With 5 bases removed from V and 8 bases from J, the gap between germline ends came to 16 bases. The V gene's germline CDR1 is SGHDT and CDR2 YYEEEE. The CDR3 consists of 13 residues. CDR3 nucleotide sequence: TGTGCCAGCAGGCCGGAGGGGGTGTACGGCTACACCTTC. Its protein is CASRPEGVYGYTF.

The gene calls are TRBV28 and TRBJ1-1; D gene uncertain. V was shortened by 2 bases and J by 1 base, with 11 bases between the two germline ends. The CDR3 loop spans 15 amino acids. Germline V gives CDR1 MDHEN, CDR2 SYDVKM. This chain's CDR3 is CASSLSAPANTEAFF. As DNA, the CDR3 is TGTGCCAGCAGTTTAAGTGCCCCCGCGAACACTGAAGCTTTCTTT.

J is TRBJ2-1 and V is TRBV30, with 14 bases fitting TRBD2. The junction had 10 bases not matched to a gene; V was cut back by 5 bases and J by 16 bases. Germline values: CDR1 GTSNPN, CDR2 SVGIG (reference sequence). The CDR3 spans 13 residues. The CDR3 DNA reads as TGTGCCTGGCCAGGACTAGCGGGGGGCCGGTTCTTCTTC. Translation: CAWPGLAGGRFFF.

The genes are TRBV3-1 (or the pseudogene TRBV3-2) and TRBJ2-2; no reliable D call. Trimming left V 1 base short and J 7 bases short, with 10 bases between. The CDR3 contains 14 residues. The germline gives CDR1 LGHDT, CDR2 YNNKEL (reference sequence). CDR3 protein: CASSQVRLFGELFF. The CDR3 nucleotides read TGTGCCAGCAGCCAAGTTCGCCTTTTCGGGGAGCTGTTTTTT.

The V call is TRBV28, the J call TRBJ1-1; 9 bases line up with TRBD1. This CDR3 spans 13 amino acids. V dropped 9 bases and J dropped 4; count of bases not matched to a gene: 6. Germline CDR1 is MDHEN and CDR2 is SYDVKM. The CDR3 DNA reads TGTGCCAGGGGTGACAGGGGGAGCACTGAAGCTTTCTTT. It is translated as CARGDRGSTEAFF. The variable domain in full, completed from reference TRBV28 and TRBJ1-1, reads DVKVTQSSRYLVKRTGEKVFLECVQDMDHENMFWYRQDPGLGLRLIYFSYDVKMKEKGDIPEGYSVSREKKERFSLILESASTNQTSMYLCARGDRGSTEAFFGQGTRLTVV.

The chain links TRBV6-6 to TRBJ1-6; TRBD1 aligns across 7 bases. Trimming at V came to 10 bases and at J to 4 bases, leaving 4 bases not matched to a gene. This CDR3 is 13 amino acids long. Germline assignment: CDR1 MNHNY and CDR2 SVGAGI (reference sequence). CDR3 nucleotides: TGTGCCACCGGGGGACAGTATAATTCACCCCTCCACTTT. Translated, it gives CATGGQYNSPLHF.

CDR3 sequence reads: CASSTFRDLSDTIYF. CDR3 coding DNA: TGTGCCAGTAGTACATTCCGGGATCTTTCGGACACCATATATTTT. This chain joins TRBV19 and TRBJ1-3; D gene ambiguous. Germline assignment: CDR1 LNHDA and CDR2 SQIVND (reference sequence). Trimming pared 4 bases from V and 8 bases from J, leaving 18 bases between. CDR3 size: 15 residues.

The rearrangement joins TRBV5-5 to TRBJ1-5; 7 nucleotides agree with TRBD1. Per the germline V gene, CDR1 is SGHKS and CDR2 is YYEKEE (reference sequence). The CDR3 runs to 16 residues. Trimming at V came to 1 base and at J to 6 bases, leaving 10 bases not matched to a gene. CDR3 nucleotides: TGTGCCAGCAGCTTGTCCCCAACAGGGGAGGCTCAGCCCCAGCATTTT. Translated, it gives CASSLSPTGEAQPQHF.

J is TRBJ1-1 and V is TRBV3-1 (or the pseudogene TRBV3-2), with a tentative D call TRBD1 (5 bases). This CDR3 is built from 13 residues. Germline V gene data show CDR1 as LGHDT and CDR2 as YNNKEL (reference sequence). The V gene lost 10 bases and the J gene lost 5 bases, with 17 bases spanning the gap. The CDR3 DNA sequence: TGTGCCACCCGGGGGGGGAGGTCGACTGAAGCTTTCTTT. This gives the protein CATRGGRSTEAFF.

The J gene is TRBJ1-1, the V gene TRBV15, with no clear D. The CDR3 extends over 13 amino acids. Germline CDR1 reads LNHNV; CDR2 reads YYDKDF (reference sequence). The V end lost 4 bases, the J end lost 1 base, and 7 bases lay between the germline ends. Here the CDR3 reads CATSINSNTEAFF. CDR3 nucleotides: TGTGCCACCAGCATCAACTCGAACACTGAAGCTTTCTTT.

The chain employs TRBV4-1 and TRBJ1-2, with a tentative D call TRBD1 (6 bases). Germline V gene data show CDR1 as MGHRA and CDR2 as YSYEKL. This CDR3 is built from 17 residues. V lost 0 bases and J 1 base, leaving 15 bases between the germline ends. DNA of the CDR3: TGCGCCAGCAGCCAAGAAGGAGGGGGGACAATTAACTATGGCTACACCTTC. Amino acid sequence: CASSQEGGGTINYGYTF.

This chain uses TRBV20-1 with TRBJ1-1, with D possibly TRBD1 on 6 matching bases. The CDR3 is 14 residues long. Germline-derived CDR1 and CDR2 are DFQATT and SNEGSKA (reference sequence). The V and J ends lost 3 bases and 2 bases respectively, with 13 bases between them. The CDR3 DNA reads TGCAGTGCTAGTGATGGACAGACAAACACTGAAGCTTTCTTT. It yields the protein CSASDGQTNTEAFF.

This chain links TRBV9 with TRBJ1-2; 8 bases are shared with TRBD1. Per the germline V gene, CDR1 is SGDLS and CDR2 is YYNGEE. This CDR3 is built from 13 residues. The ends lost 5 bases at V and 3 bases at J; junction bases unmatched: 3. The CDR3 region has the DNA TGTGCCAGCAGAGGGGGACAGGACTATGGCTACACCTTC. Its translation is CASRGGQDYGYTF.

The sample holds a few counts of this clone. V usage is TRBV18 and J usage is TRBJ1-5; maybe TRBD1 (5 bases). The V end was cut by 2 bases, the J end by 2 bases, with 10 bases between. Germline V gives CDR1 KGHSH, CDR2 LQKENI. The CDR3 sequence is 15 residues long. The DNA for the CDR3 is TGTGCCAGCTCACCAACAAGGGGCGGCAATCAGCCCCAGCATTTT. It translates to CASSPTRGGNQPQHF.

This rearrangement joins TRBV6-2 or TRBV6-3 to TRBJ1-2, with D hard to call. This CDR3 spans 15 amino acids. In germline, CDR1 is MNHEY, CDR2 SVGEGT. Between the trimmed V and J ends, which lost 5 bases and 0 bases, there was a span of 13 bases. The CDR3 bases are TGTGCCAGCAGTCGACGACCGGCTACTAACTATGGCTACACCTTC. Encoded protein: CASSRRPATNYGYTF.

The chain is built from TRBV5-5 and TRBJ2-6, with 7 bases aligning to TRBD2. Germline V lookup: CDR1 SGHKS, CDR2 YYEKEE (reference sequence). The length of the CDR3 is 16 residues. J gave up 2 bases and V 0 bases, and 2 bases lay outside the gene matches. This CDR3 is CASSLAGGTGANVLTF. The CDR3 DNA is TGTGCCAGCAGCTTGGCGGGGGGTACTGGGGCCAACGTCCTGACTTTC.

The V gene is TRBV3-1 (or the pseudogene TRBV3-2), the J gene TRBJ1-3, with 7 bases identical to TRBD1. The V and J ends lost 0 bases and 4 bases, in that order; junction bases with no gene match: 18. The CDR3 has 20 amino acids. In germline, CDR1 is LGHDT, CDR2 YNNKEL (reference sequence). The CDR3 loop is CASSQDGFGSRTGGGNTIYF. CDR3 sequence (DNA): TGTGCCAGCAGCCAAGATGGATTCGGGAGTAGGACAGGAGGCGGAAACACCATATATTTT.

The CDR3 DNA is TGTGCCAGCAGCAGGGGGTTCGACAGGGCCTCTAGGGGCTACACCTTC. As protein: CASSRGFDRASRGYTF. The chain couples TRBV5-8 to TRBJ1-2; 7 positions agree with TRBD1. In germline, CDR1 is SGHTS, CDR2 YDEGEE. This CDR3 is built from 16 residues. With V trimmed by 4 bases and J by 8 bases, 17 bases remained unmatched.

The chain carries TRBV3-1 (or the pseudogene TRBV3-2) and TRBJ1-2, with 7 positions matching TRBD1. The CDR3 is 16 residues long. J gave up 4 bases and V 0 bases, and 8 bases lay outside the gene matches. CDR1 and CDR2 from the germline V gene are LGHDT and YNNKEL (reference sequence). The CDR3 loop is CASSQDRGGAIYGYTF. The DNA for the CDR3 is TGTGCCAGCAGCCAAGATAGAGGGGGCGCGATCTATGGCTACACCTTC.